This T cell receptor (beta chain) was captured in a study of shared clonotypes between healthy human individuals. Study observations and caveats: Clonotype sharing among donors, it was expected, would be affected by sequencing depth.

Generated by immunoSEQ multiplex PCR, the TCRdb table keeps only in-frame clones and is missing some. Here the sample spans 980,000 or so clones, about three quarters being singletons. A remark on this clone: The antigen is undetermined.

CDR1 and CDR2 from the germline V gene are MNHNS and SASEGT. The V end was cut by 6 bases, the J end by 4 bases, with 9 bases between. CDR3 length equals 13 residues. This clonotype was sampled from a man aged 18 to 29 in good health. The chain joins TRBV6-1 to TRBJ2-2, with D possibly being TRBD2 (5 bases). The sample was memory CD4+ T cells sorted from blood. Subset noted: CD45RA-negative fraction. The CDR3 sequence: CASSSLVTGELFF. The CDR3 DNA is TGTGCCAGCAGCTCACTAGTCACCGGGGAGCTGTTTTTT.